This T cell receptor beta chain is from a study of shared T cell receptors in the human thymus. Method: immunoSEQ multiplex PCR; TCRdb's copy keeps in-frame clones and lacks some. The sample contains about 660,000 clones, around 87% of which appear only once. Germline V gene sequence: CDR1 MNHEY, CDR2 SVGAGI. The V gene end was trimmed by 4 bases and the J gene end by 2 bases; junction bases not matched to a gene: 8. CDR3 size: 15 residues. These data are also associated with another study on human thymus T cells. Per that study: Donors were healthy Finnish infants having corrective surgery for congenital heart defects. Thymic material originated from resections removed in the course of corrective heart surgery. Gene usage (both V and J) appeared biased in thymic and blood repertoires. As related research reported, thymic repertoires overlapped highly among unrelated individuals.

The material sequenced was thymocytes. J is TRBJ2-7 and V is TRBV6-5; 7 bases align to TRBD2. The sequence derives from a boy under two years old with a congenital heart defect. CDR3 DNA sequence: TGTGCCAGCAGTTTGGGGACTAACAAGACCTACGAGCAGTACTTC. Amino acid sequence: CASSLGTNKTYEQYF.